Given below is one TCR beta chain in context. Living in 25 or so US areas, the participants were between about 18 and 100 years of age. Germline V CDR1 and CDR2: GTSNPN, SVGIG (reference sequence). J lost 6 bases, V lost 3 bases, and 14 bases had no gene match. The CDR3 contains 17 residues. In the source study's methods: Reference gene primer amplification gave nucleated cell count estimates. Some clones are missing from TCRdb's copy, which holds only in-frame ones; the method was immunoSEQ multiplex PCR. V, J and clone size are taken as reported in that table, and D and trimming were inferred from the DNA itself. The profile shows 190,000 or so clones, more than 70% of them singletons. The data belong to a study of blood T cell repertoires in COVID-19. Overall study context: Samples came from the United States, Italy and Spain, spanning acute and convalescent COVID-19. T cells, B-cell-depleted T cells, or PBMCs provided the cDNA or gDNA that served as material.

The sequenced sample was PBMCs or T cells enriched from blood (not recorded which). The source of this sequence is a woman aged 18-35 years who had recovered from COVID-19. The V and J genes are TRBV30 and TRBJ2-2, with 9 bases matching TRBD1. The CDR3 nucleotides are TGTGCCTGGAGGGGAACACAGGGGGCGCTTTTGGCCGGGGAGCTGTTTTTT. Translating it yields CAWRGTQGALLAGELFF.